What follows are 15 T cell receptor beta chains derived from one specimen sequenced in a study of blood T cell repertoires in COVID-19. The table came from immunoSEQ multiplex PCR; TCRdb's copy has only in-frame clones and leaves some out. The sample holds roughly 220,000 clones, about 91% seen once. Input material: PBMCs or T cells enriched from blood (not recorded which). The receptors originated from a woman aged 45-60 years with acute COVID-19.

V and J are TRBV28 and TRBJ1-4; 9 nucleotides align to TRBD1. Trimming at V came to 4 bases and at J to 6 bases, leaving 3 bases not matched to a gene. Germline-derived CDR1 and CDR2 are MDHEN and SYDVKM. The CDR3 loop spans 14 amino acids. Written as DNA, the CDR3 is TGTGCCAGCAGTTGGGGGGACAGGGATGAAAAACTGTTTTTT. Translating gives CASSWGDRDEKLFF.

The chain combines TRBV27 with TRBJ2-7; possible D gene TRBD1, 7 bases. The germline gives CDR1 MNHEY, CDR2 SMNVEV (reference sequence). This CDR3 spans 15 amino acids. V gave up 2 bases and J gave up 3 bases, with 14 bases separating them. The CDR3, as DNA: TGTGCCAGCAGTTTACGCGGGACAGTCTTCTACGAGCAGTACTTC. It codes for CASSLRGTVFYEQYF.

This chain uses TRBV11-3 with TRBJ1-1; D not resolved. This CDR3 region has 13 residues. V was clipped by 0 bases and J by 1 base, with 3 bases between them. In germline, CDR1 is SGHNT, CDR2 YENEEA. This CDR3 is CASSLEANTEAFF. The CDR3 DNA follows: TGTGCCAGCAGCTTAGAAGCGAACACTGAAGCTTTCTTT.

The chain employs TRBV3-1 (or the pseudogene TRBV3-2) and TRBJ2-7, with a weak D call TRBD1 (7 bases). Trimming pared 3 bases from V and 3 bases from J, leaving 27 bases between. Germline CDR1 reads LGHDT; CDR2 reads YNNKEL (reference sequence). This CDR3 has 19 amino acids. This CDR3 is CASSHRGGGVGRRIYEQYF. CDR3 DNA sequence: TGTGCCAGCAGCCACCGAGGGGGCGGGGTAGGCCGTCGGATCTACGAGCAGTACTTC.

The chain uses TRBV5-8 and TRBJ2-7, with TRBD2 identical over 7 bases. Trimming removed 1 base from V and 0 bases from J; junction bases left unmatched: 7. CDR1 SGHTS and CDR2 YDEGEE come from the germline V gene. This CDR3 comprises 16 residues. CDR3 sequence: CASSLSRGSVSYEQYF. CDR3 nucleotides: TGTGCCAGCAGCTTGTCACGCGGGAGTGTCTCCTACGAGCAGTACTTC.

The rearrangement joins TRBV5-6 to TRBJ2-1; 12 bases fit TRBD2. Germline V lookup: CDR1 SGHDT, CDR2 YYEEEE. The V segment lost 0 bases and the J segment 7 bases; nucleotides outside the gene matches: 2. The CDR3 length is 15 residues. CDR3 sequence reads: CASSLGGLAGNEQFF. The CDR3 nucleotides are TGTGCCAGCAGCTTGGGTGGACTAGCGGGGAATGAGCAGTTCTTC.

The genes are TRBV19 and TRBJ1-1; D not certain. V was cut by 7 bases and J by 5 bases, with 14 bases left in between. The CDR3 sequence is 13 residues long. Looked up from germline, CDR1 is LNHDA and CDR2 is SQIVND (reference sequence). The CDR3 here is CASTNQRSTEAFF. The CDR3 nucleotides read TGTGCCAGTACGAATCAACGTAGTACTGAAGCTTTCTTT.

Comment on this clone: The sample carries other DNA sequences with the same CDR3. The rearrangement links TRBV2 to TRBJ1-2; 8 bases are a match to TRBD1. CDR1 SNHLY and CDR2 FYNNEI come from the germline V gene. The CDR3 contains 14 residues. The V gene end was trimmed by 6 bases and the J gene end by 0 bases; junction bases not matched to a gene: 3. CDR3 nucleotides: TGTGCCAGCAGCGGACAGGGAGCTAACTATGGCTACACCTTC. Translated: CASSGQGANYGYTF.

This chain connects TRBV10-2 to TRBJ1-2, with 8 positions matching TRBD1. The CDR3 runs to 16 residues. V lost 6 bases and J lost 1; bases outside the gene matches: 10. From germline, CDR1 is WSHSY and CDR2 SAAADI. The chain's CDR3 is CASRGRGPLFNYGYTF. Written as DNA, the CDR3 is TGCGCCAGCAGGGGCAGGGGGCCCCTCTTTAACTATGGCTACACCTTC.

J is TRBJ2-2 and V is TRBV28; the match to TRBD2 covers 9 bases. The junction had 3 bases not matched to a gene; V was cut back by 3 bases and J by 1 base. The CDR3 runs 16 residues. Germline lookup yields CDR1 MDHEN and CDR2 SYDVKM. The CDR3 spells CASSFQTSGNTGELFF. The CDR3 bases are TGTGCCAGCAGTTTTCAGACTAGCGGGAACACCGGGGAGCTGTTTTTT.

The CDR3 DNA reads as TGTGCCAGTGCCGGGACAAGGAACACTGAAGCTTTCTTT. Translated, it gives CASAGTRNTEAFF. This chain joins TRBV28 and TRBJ1-1, with a possible D match to TRBD1 (6 bases). Germline CDR1 and CDR2: MDHEN and SYDVKM. This CDR3 spans 13 amino acids. The V and J ends lost 9 bases and 1 base respectively, with 12 bases between them.

The chain employs TRBV29-1 and TRBJ1-5; D unclear. Per the germline V gene, CDR1 is SQVTM and CDR2 is ANQGSEA. V lost 4 bases and J lost 2, with 6 bases in between. There are 12 residues in the CDR3. CDR3: CSVGEGNQPQHF. In nucleotides, the CDR3 is TGCAGCGTTGGTGAGGGCAATCAGCCCCAGCATTTT.

The chain couples TRBV7-2 to TRBJ1-3, with D maybe TRBD1 (5 bases). The CDR3 has 15 amino acids. The V end lost 8 bases, the J end lost 0 bases, and 14 bases lay between the germline ends. Germline assignment: CDR1 SGHTA and CDR2 FQGNSA. CDR3 protein: CASRGGKASGNTIYF. The CDR3 region has the DNA TGTGCCAGCCGCGGGGGGAAGGCCTCTGGAAACACCATATATTTT.

This chain's CDR3 is CAWSFGTGSLETQYF. The CDR3 DNA follows: TGTGCCTGGAGTTTCGGGACAGGGAGTTTAGAGACCCAGTACTTC. This chain uses TRBV30 with TRBJ2-5; 9 nucleotides agree with TRBD1. The CDR3 is 15 residues long. J was trimmed by 4 bases and V by 2 bases; bases with no gene match: 8. The germline gives CDR1 GTSNPN, CDR2 SVGIG (reference sequence).

The chain employs TRBV5-1 and TRBJ2-3; 10 bases fit TRBD2. The CDR3 spans 16 residues. V lost 4 bases and J lost 1; bases outside the gene matches: 6. Per the germline V gene, CDR1 is SGHRS and CDR2 is YFSETQ. The CDR3, as DNA: TGCGCCAGCAGCCTCGCCCTAGCGGGAGGCACAGATACGCAGTATTTT. Protein product: CASSLALAGGTDTQYF. Together with reference TRBV5-1 and TRBJ2-3, the CDR3 gives the full variable domain: KAGVTQTPRYLIKTRGQQVTLSCSPISGHRSVSWYQQTPGQGLQFLFEYFSETQRNKGNFPGRFSGRQFSNSRSEMNVSTLELGDSALYLCASSLALAGGTDTQYFGPGTRLTVL.